This record looks at one T cell receptor beta chain sequence and its context. What it binds is not known. The data stem from a study of T cells in Graves' hyperthyroidism and ophthalmopathy. Overall study findings and caveats: Most thyroid clonotypes expanded above 0.001 were also detected in blood.

Absence of ophthalmopathy progression within 18 months defined stable Graves' hyperthyroidism. Newly diagnosed hyperthyroidism patients aged 18 to 65 years had disease lasting under 2 months. It was uncontrolled infection, other autoimmune disease, pregnancy or lactation that excluded patients. The CDR3 covers 14 residues. Germline-derived CDR1 and CDR2 are KGHSH and LQKENI. V was cut by 2 bases and J by 1 base, with 8 bases left in between. RNA transcripts served as the template for amplifying TCR beta CDR3 regions. Initially, a first-round RT-PCR of the TCR CDR3 employed the HTBI primer set. TCRdb independently ran MiXCR on the multiplex PCR reads; one entry per CDR3 protein. The sample records about 180,000 distinct CDR3 sequences, about 17% being singletons.

The chain combines TRBV18 with TRBJ1-1, with D possibly TRBD1 on 5 matching bases. The TCR originated in a woman between 45 and 60 years old with Graves' hyperthyroidism. Sequencing was carried out using blood. CDR3 nucleotides: TGTGCCAGCTCACCAGCTGACAGGAACACTGAAGCTTTCTTT. It encodes CASSPADRNTEAFF.